This record concerns one T cell receptor beta chain sequence. Random-hexamer reverse transcription was applied to roughly 0.5 to 1 ug RNA. TCRdb independently ran MiXCR on the immunoSEQ multiplex PCR reads; one entry per CDR3 protein. Among approximately 130,000 distinct CDR3 sequences listed, around 91% were seen once. This specimen belongs to a study of CD8 T cells in Susac syndrome. The sequenced sample was CD8+ T cells from PBMCs. The clonotype originates from a human donor with multiple sclerosis.

CDR3 sequence (DNA): TGTGCCAGCAGTATTGGGTTTAACACTGAAGCTTTCTTT. Its protein product is CASSIGFNTEAFF. The rearrangement joins TRBV2 to TRBJ1-1, with unresolved D. Trimming cost V 5 bases and J 2 bases, with 9 bases left between them. The germline V gene encodes CDR1 SNHLY and CDR2 FYNNEI. This CDR3 comprises 13 residues.